This T cell receptor beta chain was identified in a study of blood T cell repertoires in COVID-19. Original methodology: Reference gene primers were amplified, and this amplification served to estimate nucleated cell counts. The table came from immunoSEQ multiplex PCR; TCRdb's copy has only in-frame clones and leaves some out. The D gene and trimming were derived from the DNA, and the V and J assignments and clone size from that table. This sample has fewer than 120,000 clones, with over 60% found just once. Material: peripheral blood. This TCR came from a woman aged 80 or over with active or convalescent COVID-19.

The DNA for the CDR3 is TGTGCCAGCAGCTCCGACAGATACAATGAGCAGTTCTTC. Amino acid sequence: CASSSDRYNEQFF. The rearrangement joins TRBV7-8 to TRBJ2-1; the D gene is possibly TRBD1 (5 bases). The CDR3 spans 13 residues. The V end lost 4 bases, the J end lost 4 bases, and 8 bases lay between the germline ends. Germline CDR1 reads SGHVS; CDR2 reads FQNEAQ.